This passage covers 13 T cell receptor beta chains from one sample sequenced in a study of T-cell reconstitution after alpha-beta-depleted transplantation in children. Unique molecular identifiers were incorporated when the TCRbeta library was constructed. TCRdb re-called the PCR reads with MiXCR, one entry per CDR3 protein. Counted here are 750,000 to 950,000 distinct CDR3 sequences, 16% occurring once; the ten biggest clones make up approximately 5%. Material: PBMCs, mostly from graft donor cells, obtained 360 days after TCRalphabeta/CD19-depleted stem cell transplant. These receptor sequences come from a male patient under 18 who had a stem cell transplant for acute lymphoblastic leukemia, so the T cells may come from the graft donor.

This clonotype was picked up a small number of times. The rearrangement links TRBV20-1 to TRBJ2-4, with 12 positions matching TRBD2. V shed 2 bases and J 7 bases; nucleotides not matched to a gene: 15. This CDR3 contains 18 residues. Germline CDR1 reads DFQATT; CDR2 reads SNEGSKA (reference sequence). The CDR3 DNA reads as TGCAGTGCTAGAAAACTAGCGGGAGGTTCGACCGACCGGAACATTCAGTACTTC. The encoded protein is CSARKLAGGSTDRNIQYF.

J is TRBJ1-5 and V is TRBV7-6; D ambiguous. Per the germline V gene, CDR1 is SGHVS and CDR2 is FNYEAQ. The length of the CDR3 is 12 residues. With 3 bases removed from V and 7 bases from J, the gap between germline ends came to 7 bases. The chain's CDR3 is CASSFLSQPQHF. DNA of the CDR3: TGTGCCAGCAGCTTCTTATCCCAGCCCCAGCATTTT.

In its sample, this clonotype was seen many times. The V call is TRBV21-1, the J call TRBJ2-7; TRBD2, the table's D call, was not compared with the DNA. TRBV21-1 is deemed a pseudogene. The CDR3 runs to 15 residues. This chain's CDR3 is CASREWAGGLGEQYF. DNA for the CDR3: TGTGCCAGCAGGGAATGGGCGGGAGGCCTGGGGGAGCAGTACTTC.

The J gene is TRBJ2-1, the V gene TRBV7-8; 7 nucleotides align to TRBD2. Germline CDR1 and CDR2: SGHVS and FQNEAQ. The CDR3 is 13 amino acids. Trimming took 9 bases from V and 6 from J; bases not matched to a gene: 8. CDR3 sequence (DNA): TGTGCCAGTGGGGGAGGGCCCCTCAATGAGCAGTTCTTC. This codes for CASGGGPLNEQFF.

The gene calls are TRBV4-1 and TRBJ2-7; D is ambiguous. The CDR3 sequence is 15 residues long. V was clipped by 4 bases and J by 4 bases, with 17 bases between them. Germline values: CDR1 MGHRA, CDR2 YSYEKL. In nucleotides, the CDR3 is TGCGCCAGCAGCCCTTTGGCCATCCTAGGTTACGAGCAGTACTTC. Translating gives CASSPLAILGYEQYF.

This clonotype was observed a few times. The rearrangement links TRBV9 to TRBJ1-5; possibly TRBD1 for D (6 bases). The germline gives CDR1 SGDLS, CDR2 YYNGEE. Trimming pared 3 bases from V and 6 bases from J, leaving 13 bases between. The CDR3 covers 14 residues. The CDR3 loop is CASSADSGGQPQHF. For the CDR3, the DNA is TGTGCCAGCAGCGCGGACAGCGGGGGTCAGCCCCAGCATTTT.

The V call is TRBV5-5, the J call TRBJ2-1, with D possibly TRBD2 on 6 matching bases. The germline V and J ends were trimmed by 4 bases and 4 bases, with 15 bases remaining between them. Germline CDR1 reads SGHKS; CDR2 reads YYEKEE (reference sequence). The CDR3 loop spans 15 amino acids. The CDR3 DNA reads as TGTGCCAGCAGCGGCTTTTCGGGGGATTACAATGAGCAGTTCTTC. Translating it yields CASSGFSGDYNEQFF.

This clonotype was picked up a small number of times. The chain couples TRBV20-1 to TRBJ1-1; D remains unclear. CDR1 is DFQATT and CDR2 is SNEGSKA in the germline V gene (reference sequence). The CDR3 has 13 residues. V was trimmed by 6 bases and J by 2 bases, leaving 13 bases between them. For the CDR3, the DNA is TGCAGTGCGTCAACCTCCTATAACACTGAAGCTTTCTTT. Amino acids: CSASTSYNTEAFF.

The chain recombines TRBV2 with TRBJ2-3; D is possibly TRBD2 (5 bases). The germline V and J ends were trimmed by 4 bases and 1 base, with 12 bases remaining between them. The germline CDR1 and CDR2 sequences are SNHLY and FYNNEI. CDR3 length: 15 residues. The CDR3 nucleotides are TGTGCCAGCAGTGGCCTACTAGGCCGCACAGATACGCAGTATTTT. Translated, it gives CASSGLLGRTDTQYF.

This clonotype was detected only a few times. The CDR3 bases are TGTGCCAGCAGCCATAGCGGGAGGGCCTCAAGAGGCTACGAGCAGTACTTC. The encoded protein is CASSHSGRASRGYEQYF. The rearrangement joins TRBV7-8 to TRBJ2-7; 11 bases fit TRBD2. V shed 5 bases, J shed 3 bases, and the junction held 12 bases outside the gene matches. CDR1 is SGHVS and CDR2 is FQNEAQ in the germline V gene. The CDR3 covers 17 residues. Full variable domain (rest looked up from reference TRBV7-8 and TRBJ2-7): GAGVSQSPRYKVAKRGQDVALRCDPISGHVSLFWYQQALGQGPEFLTYFQNEAQLDKSGLPSDRFFAERPEGSVSTLKIQRTQQEDSAVYLCASSHSGRASRGYEQYFGPGTRLTVT.

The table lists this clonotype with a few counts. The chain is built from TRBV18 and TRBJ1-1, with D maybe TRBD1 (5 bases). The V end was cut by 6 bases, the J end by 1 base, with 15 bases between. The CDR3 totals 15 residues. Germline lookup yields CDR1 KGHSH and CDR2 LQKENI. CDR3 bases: TGTGCCAGCTCCTCTAGGGTAGGGGAGAACACTGAAGCTTTCTTT. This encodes CASSSRVGENTEAFF.

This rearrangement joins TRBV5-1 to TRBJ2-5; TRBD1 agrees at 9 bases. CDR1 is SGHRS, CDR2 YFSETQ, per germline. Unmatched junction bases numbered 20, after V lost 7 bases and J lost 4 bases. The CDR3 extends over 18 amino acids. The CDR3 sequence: CASFNPGQGKVAGETQYF. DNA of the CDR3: TGCGCCAGCTTTAATCCGGGACAGGGCAAAGTAGCGGGAGAGACCCAGTACTTC. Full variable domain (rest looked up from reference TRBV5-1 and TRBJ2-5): KAGVTQTPRYLIKTRGQQVTLSCSPISGHRSVSWYQQTPGQGLQFLFEYFSETQRNKGNFPGRFSGRQFSNSRSEMNVSTLELGDSALYLCASFNPGQGKVAGETQYFGPGTRLLVL.

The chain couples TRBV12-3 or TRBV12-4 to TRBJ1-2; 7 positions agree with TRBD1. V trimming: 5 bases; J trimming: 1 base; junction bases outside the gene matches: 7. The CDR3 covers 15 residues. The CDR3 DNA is TGTGCCAGCAGTCCATGGGACAGACTTAACTATGGCTACACCTTC. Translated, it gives CASSPWDRLNYGYTF.